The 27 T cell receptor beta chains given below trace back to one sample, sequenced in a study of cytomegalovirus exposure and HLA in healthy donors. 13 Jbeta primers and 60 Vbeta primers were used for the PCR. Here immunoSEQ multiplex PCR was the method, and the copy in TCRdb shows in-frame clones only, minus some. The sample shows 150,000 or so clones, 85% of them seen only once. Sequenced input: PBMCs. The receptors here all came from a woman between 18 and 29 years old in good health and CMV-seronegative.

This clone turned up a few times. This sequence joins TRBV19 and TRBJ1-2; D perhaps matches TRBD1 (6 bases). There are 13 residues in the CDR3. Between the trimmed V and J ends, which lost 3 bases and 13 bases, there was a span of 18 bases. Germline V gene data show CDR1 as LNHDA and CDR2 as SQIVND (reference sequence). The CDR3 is CASSIDLTGRSTF. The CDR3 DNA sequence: TGTGCCAGTAGTATCGACTTGACAGGCCGCTCCACCTTC.

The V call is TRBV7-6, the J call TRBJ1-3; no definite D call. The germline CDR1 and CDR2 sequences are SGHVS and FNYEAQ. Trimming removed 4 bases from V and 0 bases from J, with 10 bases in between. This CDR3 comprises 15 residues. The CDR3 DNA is TGTGCCAGCAGCTCCGGCGGCGGCTCTGGAAACACCATATATTTT. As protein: CASSSGGGSGNTIYF.

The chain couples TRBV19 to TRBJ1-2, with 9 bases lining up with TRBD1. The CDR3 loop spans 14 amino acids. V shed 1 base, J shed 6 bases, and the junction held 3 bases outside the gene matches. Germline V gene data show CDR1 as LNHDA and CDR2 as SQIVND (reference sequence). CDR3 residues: CASSIGRTGDGYTF. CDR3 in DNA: TGTGCCAGTAGTATAGGCCGGACAGGGGATGGCTACACCTTC.

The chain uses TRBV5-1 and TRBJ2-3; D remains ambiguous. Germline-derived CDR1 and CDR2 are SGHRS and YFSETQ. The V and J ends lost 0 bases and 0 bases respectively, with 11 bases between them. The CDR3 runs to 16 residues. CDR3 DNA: TGCGCCAGCAGCTTGGGGCGAGGAAGAAGCACAGATACGCAGTATTTT. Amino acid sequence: CASSLGRGRSTDTQYF. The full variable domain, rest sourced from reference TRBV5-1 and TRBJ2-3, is KAGVTQTPRYLIKTRGQQVTLSCSPISGHRSVSWYQQTPGQGLQFLFEYFSETQRNKGNFPGRFSGRQFSNSRSEMNVSTLELGDSALYLCASSLGRGRSTDTQYFGPGTRLTVL.

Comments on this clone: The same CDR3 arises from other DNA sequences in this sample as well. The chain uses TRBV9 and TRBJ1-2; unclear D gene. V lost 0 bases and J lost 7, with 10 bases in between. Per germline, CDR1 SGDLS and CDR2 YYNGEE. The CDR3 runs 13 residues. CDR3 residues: CASSVDLESGYTF. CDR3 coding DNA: TGTGCCAGCAGCGTAGATTTAGAGTCTGGCTACACCTTC.

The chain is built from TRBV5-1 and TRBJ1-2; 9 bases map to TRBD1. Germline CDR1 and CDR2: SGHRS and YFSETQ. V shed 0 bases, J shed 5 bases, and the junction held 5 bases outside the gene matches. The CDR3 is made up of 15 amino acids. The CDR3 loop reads CASSLAGQGGYGYTF. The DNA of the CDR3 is TGCGCCAGCAGCTTGGCGGGACAGGGAGGGTATGGCTACACCTTC.

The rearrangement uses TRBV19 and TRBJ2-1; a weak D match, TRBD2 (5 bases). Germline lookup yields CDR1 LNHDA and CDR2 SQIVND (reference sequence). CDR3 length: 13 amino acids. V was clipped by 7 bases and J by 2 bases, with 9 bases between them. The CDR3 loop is CASNLAPYNEQFF. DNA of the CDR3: TGTGCCAGTAATCTAGCCCCCTACAATGAGCAGTTCTTC.

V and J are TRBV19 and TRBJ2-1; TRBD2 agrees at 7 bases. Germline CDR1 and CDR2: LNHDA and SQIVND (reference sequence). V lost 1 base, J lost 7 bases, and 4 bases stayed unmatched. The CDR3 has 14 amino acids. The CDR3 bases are TGTGCCAGTAGTATAGGGGGGGAGGGAAATGAGCAGTTCTTC. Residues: CASSIGGEGNEQFF.

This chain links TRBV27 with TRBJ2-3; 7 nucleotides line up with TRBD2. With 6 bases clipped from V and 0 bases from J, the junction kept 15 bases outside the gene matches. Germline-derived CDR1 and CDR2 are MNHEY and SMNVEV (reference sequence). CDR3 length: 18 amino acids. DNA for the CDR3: TGTGCCAGCAGCATAAATAGGGACTATTGGGCTAGCACAGATACGCAGTATTTT. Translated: CASSINRDYWASTDTQYF.

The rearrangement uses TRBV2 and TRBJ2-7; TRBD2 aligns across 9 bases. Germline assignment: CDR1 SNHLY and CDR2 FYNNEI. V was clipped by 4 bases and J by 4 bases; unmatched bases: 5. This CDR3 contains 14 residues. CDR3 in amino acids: CASSGGGGAYEQYF. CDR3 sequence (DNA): TGTGCCAGCAGTGGTGGCGGGGGGGCTTACGAGCAGTACTTC.

CDR3 nucleotide sequence: TGTGCCAGCAGTAGATTCAGGGGTTACTATGGCTACACCTTC. It encodes CASSRFRGYYGYTF. The chain has TRBV6-5 and TRBJ1-2; D perhaps matches TRBD1 (6 bases). Germline-derived CDR1 and CDR2 are MNHEY and SVGAGI. V was clipped by 5 bases and J by 3 bases, with 13 bases between them. This CDR3 contains 14 residues.

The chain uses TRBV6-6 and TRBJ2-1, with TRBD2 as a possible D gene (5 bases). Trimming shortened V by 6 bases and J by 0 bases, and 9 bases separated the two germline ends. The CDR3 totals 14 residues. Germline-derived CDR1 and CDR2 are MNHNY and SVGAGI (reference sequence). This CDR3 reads CASRIGSSYNEQFF. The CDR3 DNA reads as TGTGCCAGCAGAATAGGGAGCTCCTACAATGAGCAGTTCTTC.

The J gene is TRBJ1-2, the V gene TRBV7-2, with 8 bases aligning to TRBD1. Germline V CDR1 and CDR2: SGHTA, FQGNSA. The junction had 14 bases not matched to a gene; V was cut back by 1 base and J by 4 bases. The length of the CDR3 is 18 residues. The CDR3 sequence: CASSLGPGQELNRYGYTF. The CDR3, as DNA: TGTGCCAGCAGCTTAGGGCCGGGACAGGAACTAAACCGCTATGGCTACACCTTC.

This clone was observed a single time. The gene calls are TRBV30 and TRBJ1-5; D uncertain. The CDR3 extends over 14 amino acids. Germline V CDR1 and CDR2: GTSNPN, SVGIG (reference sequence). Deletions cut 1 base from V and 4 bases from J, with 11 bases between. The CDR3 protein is CAWSGTVLNQPQHF. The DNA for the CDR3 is TGTGCCTGGAGTGGAACAGTGCTTAATCAGCCCCAGCATTTT.

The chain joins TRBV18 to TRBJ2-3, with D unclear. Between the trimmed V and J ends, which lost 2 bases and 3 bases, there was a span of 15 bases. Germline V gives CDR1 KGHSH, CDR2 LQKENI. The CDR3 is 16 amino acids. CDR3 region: CASSPRSARGTDTQYF. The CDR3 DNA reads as TGTGCCAGCTCACCAAGGTCGGCTAGAGGAACAGATACGCAGTATTTT.

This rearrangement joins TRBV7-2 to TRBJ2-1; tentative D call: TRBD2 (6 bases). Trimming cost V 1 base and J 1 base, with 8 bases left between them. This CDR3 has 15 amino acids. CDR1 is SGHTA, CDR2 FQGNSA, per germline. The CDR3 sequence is CASSLDGGSYNEQFF. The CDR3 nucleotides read TGTGCCAGCAGCTTAGACGGGGGTTCCTACAATGAGCAGTTCTTC.

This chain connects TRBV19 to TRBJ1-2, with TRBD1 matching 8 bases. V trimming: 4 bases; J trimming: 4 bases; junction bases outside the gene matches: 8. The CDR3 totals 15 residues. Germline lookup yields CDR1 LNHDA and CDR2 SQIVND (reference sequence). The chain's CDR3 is CASSKARTGSYGYTF. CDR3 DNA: TGTGCCAGTAGTAAGGCCCGGACAGGGAGCTATGGCTACACCTTC.

The CDR3 loop is CAIRDDRGGETQYF. The CDR3 nucleotides read TGTGCCATCAGAGACGACAGGGGGGGGGAGACCCAGTACTTC. The J gene is TRBJ2-5, the V gene TRBV10-3; 9 bases line up with TRBD1. The CDR3 spans 14 residues. J was trimmed by 5 bases and V by 6 bases; bases with no gene match: 7. The germline V gene has CDR1 ENHRY and CDR2 SYGVKD.

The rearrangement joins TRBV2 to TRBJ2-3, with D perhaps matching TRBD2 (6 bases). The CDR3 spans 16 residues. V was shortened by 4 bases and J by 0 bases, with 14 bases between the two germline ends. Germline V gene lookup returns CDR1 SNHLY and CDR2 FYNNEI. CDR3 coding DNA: TGTGCCAGCAGTGGGGACTTCGCGACTAGCACAGATACGCAGTATTTT. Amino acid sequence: CASSGDFATSTDTQYF.

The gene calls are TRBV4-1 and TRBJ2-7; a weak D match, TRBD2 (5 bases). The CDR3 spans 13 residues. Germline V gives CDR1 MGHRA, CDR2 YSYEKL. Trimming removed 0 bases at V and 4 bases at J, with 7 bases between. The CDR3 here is CASSQDRGYEQYF. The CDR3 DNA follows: TGCGCCAGCAGCCAAGATCGCGGGTACGAGCAGTACTTC.

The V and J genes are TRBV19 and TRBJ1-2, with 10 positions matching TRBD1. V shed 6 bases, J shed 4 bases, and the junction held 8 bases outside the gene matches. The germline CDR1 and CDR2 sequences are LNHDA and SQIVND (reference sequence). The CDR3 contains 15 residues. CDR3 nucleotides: TGTGCCAGTAGCCCGACAGGGGGCGCAACCTATGGCTACACCTTC. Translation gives CASSPTGGATYGYTF.

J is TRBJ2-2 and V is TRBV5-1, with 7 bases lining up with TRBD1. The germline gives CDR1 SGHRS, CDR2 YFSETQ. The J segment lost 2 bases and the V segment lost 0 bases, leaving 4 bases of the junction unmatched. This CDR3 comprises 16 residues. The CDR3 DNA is TGCGCCAGCAGCTTGGGAGGGACAGACAACACCGGGGAGCTGTTTTTT. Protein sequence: CASSLGGTDNTGELFF.

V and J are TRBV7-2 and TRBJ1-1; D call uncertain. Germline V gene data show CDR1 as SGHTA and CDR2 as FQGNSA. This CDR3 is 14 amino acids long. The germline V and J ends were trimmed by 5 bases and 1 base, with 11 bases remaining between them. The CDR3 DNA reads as TGTGCCAGCAGCGCCTCCGGGAAGAACACTGAAGCTTTCTTT. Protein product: CASSASGKNTEAFF.

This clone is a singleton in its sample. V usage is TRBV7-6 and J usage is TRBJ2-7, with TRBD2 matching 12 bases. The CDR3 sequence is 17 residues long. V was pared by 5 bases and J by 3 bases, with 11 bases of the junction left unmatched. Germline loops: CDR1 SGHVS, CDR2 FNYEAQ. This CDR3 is CASSLLPPTSGSYEQYF. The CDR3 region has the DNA TGTGCCAGCAGCCTCCTACCCCCGACTAGCGGGAGCTACGAGCAGTACTTC. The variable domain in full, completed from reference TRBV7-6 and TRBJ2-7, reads GAGVSQSPRYKVTKRGQDVALRCDPISGHVSLYWYRQALGQGPEFLTYFNYEAQQDKSGLPNDRFSAERPEGSISTLTIQRTEQRDSAMYRCASSLLPPTSGSYEQYFGPGTRLTVT.

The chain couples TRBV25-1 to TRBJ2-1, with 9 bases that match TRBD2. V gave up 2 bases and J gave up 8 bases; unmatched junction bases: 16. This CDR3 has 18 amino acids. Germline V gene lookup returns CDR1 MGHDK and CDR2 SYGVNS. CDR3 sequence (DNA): TGTGCCAGCAGTGAACCCCGGGGAGCGGGAGGTTACCGGGATGAGCAGTTCTTC. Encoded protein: CASSEPRGAGGYRDEQFF.

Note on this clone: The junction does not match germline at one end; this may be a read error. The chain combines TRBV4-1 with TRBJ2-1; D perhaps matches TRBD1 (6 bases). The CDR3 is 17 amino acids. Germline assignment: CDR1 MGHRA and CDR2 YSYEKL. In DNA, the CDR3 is TGCGCCAGCAGTCAAGGGATAGAACAGGGCTTAGGCGATGAGCAGTTCTTC. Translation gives CASSQGIEQGLGDEQFF.

CDR3 in DNA: TGTGCCAGCTCCTACACTAGGGCAGATACGCAGTATTTT. Protein: CASSYTRADTQYF. This chain joins TRBV2 and TRBJ2-3; a weak D match, TRBD2 (5 bases). The CDR3 has 13 residues. V lost 8 bases, J lost 4 bases, and 13 bases lay in between. CDR1 and CDR2 from the germline V gene are SNHLY and FYNNEI.